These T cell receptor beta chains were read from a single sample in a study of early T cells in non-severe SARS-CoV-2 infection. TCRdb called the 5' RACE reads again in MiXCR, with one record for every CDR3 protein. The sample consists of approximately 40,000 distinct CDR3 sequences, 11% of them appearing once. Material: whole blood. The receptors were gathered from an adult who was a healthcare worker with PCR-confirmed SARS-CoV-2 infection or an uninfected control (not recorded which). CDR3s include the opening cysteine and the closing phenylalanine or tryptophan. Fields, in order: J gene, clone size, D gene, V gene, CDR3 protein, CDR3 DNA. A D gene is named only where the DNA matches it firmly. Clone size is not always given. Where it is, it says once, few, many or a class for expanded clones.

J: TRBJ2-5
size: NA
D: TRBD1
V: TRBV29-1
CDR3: CSVTGVETQYF
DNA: TGCAGCGTGACAGGGGTTGAGACCCAGTACTTC

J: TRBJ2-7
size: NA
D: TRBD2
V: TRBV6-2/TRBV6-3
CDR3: CASSYWTSGGTVYEQYF
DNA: TGTGCCAGCAGTTACTGGACTAGCGGGGGGACCGTTTACGAGCAGTACTTC

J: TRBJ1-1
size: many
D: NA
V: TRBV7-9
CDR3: CASLSRQMNTEAFF
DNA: TGTGCCAGCCTCTCTAGACAGATGAACACTGAAGCTTTCTTT

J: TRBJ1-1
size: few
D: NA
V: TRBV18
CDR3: CASSLTGPNTEAFF
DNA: TGTGCCAGCTCACTAACAGGGCCGAACACTGAAGCTTTCTTT

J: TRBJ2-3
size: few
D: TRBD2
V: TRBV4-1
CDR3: CASSATERGGADTQYF
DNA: TGCGCCAGCAGCGCTACCGAGCGGGGGGGCGCAGATACGCAGTATTTT

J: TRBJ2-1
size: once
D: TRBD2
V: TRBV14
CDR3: CASSPGLAGVRYNEQFF
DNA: TGTGCCAGCAGCCCGGGACTAGCGGGGGTTCGCTACAATGAGCAGTTCTTC

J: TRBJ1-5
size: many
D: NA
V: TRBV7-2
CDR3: CASSPNEGQPQHF
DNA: TGTGCCAGCAGCCCCAATGAGGGTCAGCCCCAGCATTTT

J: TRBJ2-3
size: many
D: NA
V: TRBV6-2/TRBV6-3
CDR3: CASTLTGSNTQYF
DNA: TGTGCCAGCACCTTAACAGGGTCGAATACGCAGTATTTT

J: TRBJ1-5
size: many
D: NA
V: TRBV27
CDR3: CASSLSRGNIQPQHF
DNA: TGTGCCAGCAGTTTATCGCGCGGGAATATACAGCCCCAGCATTTT

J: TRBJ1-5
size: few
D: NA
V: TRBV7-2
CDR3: CASSSRGQPQHF
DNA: TGTGCCAGCAGCTCTCGAGGGCAGCCCCAGCATTTT

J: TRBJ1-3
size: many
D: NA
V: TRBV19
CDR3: CASSIRIPGNTIYF
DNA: TGTGCCAGTAGTATCCGGATTCCTGGAAACACCATATATTTT

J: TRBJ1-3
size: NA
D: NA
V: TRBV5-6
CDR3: CASSLYGDSGNTIYF
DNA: TGTGCCAGCAGCTTGTACGGAGACTCTGGAAACACCATATATTTT

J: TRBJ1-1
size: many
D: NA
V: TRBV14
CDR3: CASSLGQTTEAFF
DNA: TGTGCCAGCAGCCTGGGACAAACCACTGAAGCTTTCTTT

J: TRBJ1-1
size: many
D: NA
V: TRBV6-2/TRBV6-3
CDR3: CASSYGGLTEAFF
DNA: TGTGCCAGCAGTTACGGAGGGCTCACTGAAGCTTTCTTT

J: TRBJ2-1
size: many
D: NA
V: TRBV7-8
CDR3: CASSNSLQGSYNEQFF
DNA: TGTGCCAGCAGCAACTCCCTCCAGGGCTCCTACAATGAGCAGTTCTTC

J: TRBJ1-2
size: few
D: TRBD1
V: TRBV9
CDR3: CASSQRTGGNYGYTF
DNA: TGTGCCAGCAGTCAAAGGACAGGGGGAAACTATGGCTACACCTTC

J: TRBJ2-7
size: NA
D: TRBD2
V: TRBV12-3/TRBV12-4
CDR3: CASSSQRGGRINEQYF
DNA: TGTGCCAGCAGTTCCCAGCGGGGGGGCAGGATAAACGAGCAGTACTTC

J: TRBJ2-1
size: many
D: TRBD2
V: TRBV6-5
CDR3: CASSYRGGNNEQFF
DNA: TGTGCCAGCAGTTACCGCGGGGGAAACAATGAGCAGTTCTTC

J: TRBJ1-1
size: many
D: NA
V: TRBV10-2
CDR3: CASSEQGNTEAFF
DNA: TGCGCCAGCAGTGAACAGGGGAACACTGAAGCTTTCTTT

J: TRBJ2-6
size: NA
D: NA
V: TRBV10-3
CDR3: CATRAGANVLTF
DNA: TGTGCCACCAGGGCTGGGGCCAACGTCCTGACTTTC

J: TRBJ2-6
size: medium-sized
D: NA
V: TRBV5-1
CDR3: CATETGSGANVLTF
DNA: TGCGCCACCGAAACAGGGTCTGGGGCCAACGTCCTGACTTTC

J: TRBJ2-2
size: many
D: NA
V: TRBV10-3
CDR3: CATGDSTGELFF
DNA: TGTGCCACAGGGGACTCGACCGGGGAGCTGTTTTTT

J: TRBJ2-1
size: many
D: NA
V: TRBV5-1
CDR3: CASSLGPGAKNEQFF
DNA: TGCGCCAGCAGCTTGGGACCGGGGGCTAAAAATGAGCAGTTCTTC

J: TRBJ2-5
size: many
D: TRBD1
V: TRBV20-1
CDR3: CSGIGGEETQYF
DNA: TGCAGTGGGATAGGGGGCGAAGAGACCCAGTACTTC

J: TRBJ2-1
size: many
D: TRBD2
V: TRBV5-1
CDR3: CASSWAPSGGNNEQFF
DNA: TGCGCCAGCAGCTGGGCTCCTAGCGGGGGAAACAATGAGCAGTTCTTC

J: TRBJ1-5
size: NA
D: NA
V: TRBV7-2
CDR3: CASSLRDGQPQHF
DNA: TGTGCCAGCAGCCTAAGGGACGGGCAGCCCCAGCATTTT

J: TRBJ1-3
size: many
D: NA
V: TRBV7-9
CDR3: CASSLGRNTIYF
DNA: TGTGCCAGCAGCTTGGGGCGAAACACCATATATTTT